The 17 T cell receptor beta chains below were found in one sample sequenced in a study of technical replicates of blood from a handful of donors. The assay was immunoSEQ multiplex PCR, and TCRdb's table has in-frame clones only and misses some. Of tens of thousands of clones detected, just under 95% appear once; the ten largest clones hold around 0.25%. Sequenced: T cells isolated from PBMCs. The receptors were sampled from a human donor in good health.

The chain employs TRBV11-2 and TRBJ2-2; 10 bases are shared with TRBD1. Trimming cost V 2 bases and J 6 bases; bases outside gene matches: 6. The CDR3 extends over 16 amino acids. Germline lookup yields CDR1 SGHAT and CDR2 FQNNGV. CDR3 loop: CASSLLGTGDAGELFF. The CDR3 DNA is TGTGCCAGCAGCTTACTCGGGACAGGGGACGCCGGGGAGCTGTTTTTT.

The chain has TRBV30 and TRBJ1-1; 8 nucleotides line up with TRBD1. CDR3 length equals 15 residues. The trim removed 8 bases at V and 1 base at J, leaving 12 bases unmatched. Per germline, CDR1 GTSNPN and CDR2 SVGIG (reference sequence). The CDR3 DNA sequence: TGTGCCAGGACAGGGTCAGATAGTCGGAACACTGAAGCTTTCTTT. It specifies CARTGSDSRNTEAFF. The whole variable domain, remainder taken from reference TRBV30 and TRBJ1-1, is SQTIHQWPATLVQPVGSPLSLECTVEGTSNPNLYWYRQAAGRGLQLLFYSVGIGQISSEVPQNLSASRPQDRQFILSSKKLLLSDSGFYLCARTGSDSRNTEAFFGQGTRLTVV.

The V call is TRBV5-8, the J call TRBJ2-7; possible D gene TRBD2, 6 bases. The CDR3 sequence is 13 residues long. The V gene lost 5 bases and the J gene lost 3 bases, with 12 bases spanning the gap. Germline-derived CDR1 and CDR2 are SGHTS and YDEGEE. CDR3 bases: TGTGCCAGCAGGTTTACCGGGGGCTACGAGCAGTACTTC. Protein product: CASRFTGGYEQYF.

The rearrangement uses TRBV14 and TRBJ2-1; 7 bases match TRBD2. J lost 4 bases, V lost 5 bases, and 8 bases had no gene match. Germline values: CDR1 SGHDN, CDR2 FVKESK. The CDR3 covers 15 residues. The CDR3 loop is CASSWASGRYNEQFF. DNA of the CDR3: TGTGCCAGCAGCTGGGCTAGCGGACGTTACAATGAGCAGTTCTTC.

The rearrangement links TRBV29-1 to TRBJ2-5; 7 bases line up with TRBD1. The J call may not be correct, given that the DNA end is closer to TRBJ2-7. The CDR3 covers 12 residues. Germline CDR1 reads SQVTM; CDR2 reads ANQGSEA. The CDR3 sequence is CSTRTGSYEQYF. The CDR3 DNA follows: TGCAGCACCAGGACAGGCTCCTACGAGCAGTACTTC.

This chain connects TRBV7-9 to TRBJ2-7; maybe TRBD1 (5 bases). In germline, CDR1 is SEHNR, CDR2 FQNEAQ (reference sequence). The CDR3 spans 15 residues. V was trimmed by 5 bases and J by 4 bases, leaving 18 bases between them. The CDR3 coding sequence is TGTGCCAGCAGCCAACCCAGGGTGGGTACTTACGAGCAGTACTTC. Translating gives CASSQPRVGTYEQYF.

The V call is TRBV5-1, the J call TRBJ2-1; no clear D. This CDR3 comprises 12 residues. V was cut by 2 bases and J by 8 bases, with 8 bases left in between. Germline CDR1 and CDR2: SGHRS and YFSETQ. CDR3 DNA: TGCGCCAGCAGCTTCAATCCGGATGAGCAGTTCTTC. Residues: CASSFNPDEQFF.

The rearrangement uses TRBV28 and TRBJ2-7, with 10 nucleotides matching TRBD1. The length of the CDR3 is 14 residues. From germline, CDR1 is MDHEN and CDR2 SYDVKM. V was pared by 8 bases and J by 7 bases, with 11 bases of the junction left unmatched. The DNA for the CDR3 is TGTGCCAGCCGCGATGGACAGGGGGAGGAAGAGCAGTACTTC. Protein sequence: CASRDGQGEEEQYF. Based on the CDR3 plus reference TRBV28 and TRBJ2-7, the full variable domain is DVKVTQSSRYLVKRTGEKVFLECVQDMDHENMFWYRQDPGLGLRLIYFSYDVKMKEKGDIPEGYSVSREKKERFSLILESASTNQTSMYLCASRDGQGEEEQYFGPGTRLTVT.

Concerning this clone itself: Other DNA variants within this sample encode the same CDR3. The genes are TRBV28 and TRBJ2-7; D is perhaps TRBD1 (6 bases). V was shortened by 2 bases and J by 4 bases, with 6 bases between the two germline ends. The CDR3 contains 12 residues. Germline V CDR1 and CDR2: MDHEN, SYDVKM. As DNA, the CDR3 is TGTGCCAGCAGTTTAAGGGGGTACGAGCAGTACTTC. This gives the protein CASSLRGYEQYF.

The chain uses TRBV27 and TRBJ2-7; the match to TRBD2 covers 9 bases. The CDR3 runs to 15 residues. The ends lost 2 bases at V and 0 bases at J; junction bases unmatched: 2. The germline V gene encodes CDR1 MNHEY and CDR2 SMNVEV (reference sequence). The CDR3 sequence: CASSLRAGGSYEQYF. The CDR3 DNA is TGTGCCAGCAGTTTACGAGCGGGAGGCTCCTACGAGCAGTACTTC.

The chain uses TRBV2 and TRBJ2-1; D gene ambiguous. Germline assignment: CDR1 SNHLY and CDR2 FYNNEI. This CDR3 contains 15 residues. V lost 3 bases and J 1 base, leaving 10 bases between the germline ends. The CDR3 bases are TGTGCCAGCAGTGATTGGCGGTTTTCCTACAATGAGCAGTTCTTC. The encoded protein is CASSDWRFSYNEQFF.

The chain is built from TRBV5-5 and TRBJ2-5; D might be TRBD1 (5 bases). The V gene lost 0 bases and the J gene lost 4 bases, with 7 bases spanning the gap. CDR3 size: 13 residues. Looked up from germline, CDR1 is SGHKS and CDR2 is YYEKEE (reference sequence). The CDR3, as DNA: TGTGCCAGCAGCTTGGAAGGGGCAGAGACCCAGTACTTC. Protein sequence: CASSLEGAETQYF.

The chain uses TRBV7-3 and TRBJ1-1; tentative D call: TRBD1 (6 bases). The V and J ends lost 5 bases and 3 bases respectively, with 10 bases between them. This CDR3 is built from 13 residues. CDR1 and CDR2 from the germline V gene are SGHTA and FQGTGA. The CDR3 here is CASSATGHTEAFF. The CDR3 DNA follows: TGTGCCAGCAGCGCCACAGGGCACACTGAAGCTTTCTTT.

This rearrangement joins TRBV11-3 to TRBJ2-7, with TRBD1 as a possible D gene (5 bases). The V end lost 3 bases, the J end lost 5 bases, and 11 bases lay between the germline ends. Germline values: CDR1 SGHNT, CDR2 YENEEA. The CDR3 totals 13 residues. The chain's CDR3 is CASSLGPENEQYF. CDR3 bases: TGTGCCAGCAGCTTGGGGCCGGAGAACGAGCAGTACTTC.

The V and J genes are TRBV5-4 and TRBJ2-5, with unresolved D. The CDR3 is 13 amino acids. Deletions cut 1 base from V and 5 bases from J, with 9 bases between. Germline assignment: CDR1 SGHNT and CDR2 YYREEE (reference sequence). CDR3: CASSLWASETQYF. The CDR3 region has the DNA TGTGCCAGCAGCTTGTGGGCCTCGGAGACCCAGTACTTC.

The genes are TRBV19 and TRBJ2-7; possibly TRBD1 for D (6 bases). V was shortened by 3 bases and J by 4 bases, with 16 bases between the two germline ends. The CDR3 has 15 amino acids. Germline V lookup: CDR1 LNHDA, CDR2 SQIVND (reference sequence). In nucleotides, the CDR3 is TGTGCCAGTAGTATGTATGGGCAGGGGTCGTACGAGCAGTACTTC. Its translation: CASSMYGQGSYEQYF.

The CDR3 spells CASSHNRHEQYF. CDR3 coding DNA: TGTGCCAGCAGTCACAATCGTCACGAGCAGTACTTC. The J gene is TRBJ2-7, the V gene TRBV6-6; no reliable D call. Germline V gives CDR1 MNHNY, CDR2 SVGAGI (reference sequence). Trimming removed 5 bases from V and 5 bases from J, with 10 bases in between. This CDR3 region has 12 residues.